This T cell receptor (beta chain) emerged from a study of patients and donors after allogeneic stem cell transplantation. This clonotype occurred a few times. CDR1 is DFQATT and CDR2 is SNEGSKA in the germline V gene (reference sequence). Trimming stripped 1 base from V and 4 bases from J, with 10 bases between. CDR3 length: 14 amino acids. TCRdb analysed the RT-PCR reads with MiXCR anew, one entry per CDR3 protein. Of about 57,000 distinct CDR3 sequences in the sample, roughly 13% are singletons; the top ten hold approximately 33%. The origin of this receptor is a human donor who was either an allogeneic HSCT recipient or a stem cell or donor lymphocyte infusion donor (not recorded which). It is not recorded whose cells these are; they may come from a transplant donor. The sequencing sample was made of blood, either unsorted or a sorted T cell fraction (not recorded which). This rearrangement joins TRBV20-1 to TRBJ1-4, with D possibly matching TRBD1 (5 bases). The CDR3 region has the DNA TGCAGTGCTAGAGGGGACCCCCATAATGAAAAACTGTTTTTT. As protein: CSARGDPHNEKLFF.